The source of this T cell receptor beta chain is a study of T cells in Graves' hyperthyroidism and ophthalmopathy. In the study overall: Specimen type is peripheral blood, collected at initial diagnosis prior to any treatment.

This clonotype was found many times. RNA transcripts gave rise to amplified TCR beta CDR3 regions. Carried out on the TCR CDR3, a first-round RT-PCR used the HTBI primer set. Via MiXCR, TCRdb re-called the multiplex PCR reads, giving one row per CDR3 protein. The table lists around 600,000 distinct CDR3 sequences, 13% to 15% of them singletons. The V gene's germline CDR1 is MDHEN and CDR2 SYDVKM. This CDR3 has 16 residues. V shed 0 bases, J shed 0 bases, and the junction held 4 bases outside the gene matches. The clonotype was recovered from a woman in her late teens or twenties with Graves' ophthalmopathy. Sequencing input: blood. J is TRBJ2-5 and V is TRBV28, with 7 bases fitting TRBD2. CDR3 sequence reads: CASSLWDSGYQETQYF. The CDR3 coding sequence is TGTGCCAGCAGTTTATGGGATAGCGGGTACCAAGAGACCCAGTACTTC. The whole variable domain, remainder taken from reference TRBV28 and TRBJ2-5, is DVKVTQSSRYLVKRTGEKVFLECVQDMDHENMFWYRQDPGLGLRLIYFSYDVKMKEKGDIPEGYSVSREKKERFSLILESASTNQTSMYLCASSLWDSGYQETQYFGPGTRLLVL.